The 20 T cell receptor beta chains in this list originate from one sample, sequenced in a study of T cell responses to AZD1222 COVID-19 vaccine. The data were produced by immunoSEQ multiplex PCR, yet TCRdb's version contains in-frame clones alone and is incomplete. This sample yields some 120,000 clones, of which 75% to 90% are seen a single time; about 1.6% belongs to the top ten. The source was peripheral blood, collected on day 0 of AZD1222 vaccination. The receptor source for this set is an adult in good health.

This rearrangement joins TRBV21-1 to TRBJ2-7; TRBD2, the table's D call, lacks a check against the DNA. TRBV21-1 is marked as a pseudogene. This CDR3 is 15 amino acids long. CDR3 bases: TGTGCCAGCAGCAAAGGAGGGGGGGCACCCTACGAGCAGTACTTC. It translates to CASSKGGGAPYEQYF.

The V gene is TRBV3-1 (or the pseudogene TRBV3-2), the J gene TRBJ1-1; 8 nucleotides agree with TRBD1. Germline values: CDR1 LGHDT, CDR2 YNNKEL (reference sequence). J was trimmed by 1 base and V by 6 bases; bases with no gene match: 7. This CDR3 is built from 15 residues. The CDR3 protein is CASSSWTGPNTEAFF. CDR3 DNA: TGTGCCAGCAGTAGTTGGACAGGGCCGAACACTGAAGCTTTCTTT.

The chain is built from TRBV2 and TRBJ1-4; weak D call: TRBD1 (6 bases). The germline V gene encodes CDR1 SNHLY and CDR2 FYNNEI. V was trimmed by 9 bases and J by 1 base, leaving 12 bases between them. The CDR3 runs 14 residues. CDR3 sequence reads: CASRAGVTNEKLFF. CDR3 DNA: TGTGCCAGTCGGGCAGGGGTAACTAATGAAAAACTGTTTTTT.

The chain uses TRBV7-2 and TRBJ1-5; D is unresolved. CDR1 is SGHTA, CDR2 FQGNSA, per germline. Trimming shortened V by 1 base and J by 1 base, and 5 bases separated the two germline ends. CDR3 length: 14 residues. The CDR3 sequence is CASSLDVSNQPQHF. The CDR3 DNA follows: TGTGCCAGCAGCTTAGACGTCAGCAATCAGCCCCAGCATTTT. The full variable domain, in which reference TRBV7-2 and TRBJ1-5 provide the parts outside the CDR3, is GAGVSQSPSNKVTEKGKDVELRCDPISGHTALYWYRQSLGQGLEFLIYFQGNSAPDKSGLPSDRFSAERTGGSVSTLTIQRTQQEDSAVYLCASSLDVSNQPQHFGDGTRLSIL.

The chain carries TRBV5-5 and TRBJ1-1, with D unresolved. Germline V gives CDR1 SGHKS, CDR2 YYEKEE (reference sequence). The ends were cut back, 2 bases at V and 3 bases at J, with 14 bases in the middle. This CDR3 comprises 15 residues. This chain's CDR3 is CASSFGPHSDTEAFF. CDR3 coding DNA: TGTGCCAGCAGCTTCGGGCCGCACTCTGACACTGAAGCTTTCTTT.

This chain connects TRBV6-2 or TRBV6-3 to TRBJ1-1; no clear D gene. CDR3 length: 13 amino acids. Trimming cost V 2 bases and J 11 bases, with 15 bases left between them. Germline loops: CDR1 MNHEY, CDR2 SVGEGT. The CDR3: CASSYEALKEAFF. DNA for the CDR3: TGTGCCAGCAGTTACGAGGCCCTTAAGGAGGCTTTCTTT.

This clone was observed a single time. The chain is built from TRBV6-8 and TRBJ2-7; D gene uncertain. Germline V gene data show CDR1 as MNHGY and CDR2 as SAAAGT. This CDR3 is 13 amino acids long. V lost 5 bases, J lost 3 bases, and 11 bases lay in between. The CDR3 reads CASSTETHYEQYF. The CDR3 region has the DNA TGTGCCAGCAGTACCGAGACACACTACGAGCAGTACTTC.

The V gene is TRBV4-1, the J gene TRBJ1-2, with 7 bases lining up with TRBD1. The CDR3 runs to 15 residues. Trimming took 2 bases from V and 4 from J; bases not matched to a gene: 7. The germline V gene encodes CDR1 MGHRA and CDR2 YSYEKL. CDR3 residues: CASSQPGTAPYGYTF. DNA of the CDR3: TGCGCCAGCAGCCAACCCGGGACAGCTCCCTATGGCTACACCTTC.

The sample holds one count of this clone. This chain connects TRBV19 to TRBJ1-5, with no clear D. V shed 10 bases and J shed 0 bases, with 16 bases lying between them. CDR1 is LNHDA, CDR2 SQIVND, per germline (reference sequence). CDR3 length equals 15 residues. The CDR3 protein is CATTKDWHSNQPQHF. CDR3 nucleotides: TGTGCCACCACCAAAGATTGGCATAGCAATCAGCCCCAGCATTTT.

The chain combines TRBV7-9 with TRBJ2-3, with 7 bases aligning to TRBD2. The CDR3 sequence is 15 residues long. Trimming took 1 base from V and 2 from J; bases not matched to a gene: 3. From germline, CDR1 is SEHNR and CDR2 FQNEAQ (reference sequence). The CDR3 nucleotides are TGTGCCAGCAGCTTAGTGGGACTATCCACAGATACGCAGTATTTT. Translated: CASSLVGLSTDTQYF.

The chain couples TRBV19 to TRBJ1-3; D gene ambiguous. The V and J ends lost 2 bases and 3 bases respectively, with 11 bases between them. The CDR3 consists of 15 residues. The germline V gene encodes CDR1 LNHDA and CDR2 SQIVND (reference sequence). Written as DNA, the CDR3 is TGTGCCAGTAGTATAACGGCGACCTTTGGAAACACCATATATTTT. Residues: CASSITATFGNTIYF.

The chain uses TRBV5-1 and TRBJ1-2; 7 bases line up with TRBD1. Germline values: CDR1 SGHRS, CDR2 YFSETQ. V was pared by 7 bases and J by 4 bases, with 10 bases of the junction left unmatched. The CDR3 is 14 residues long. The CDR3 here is CASAPAGGGYGYTF. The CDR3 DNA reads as TGCGCCAGCGCCCCGGCAGGGGGTGGCTATGGCTACACCTTC.

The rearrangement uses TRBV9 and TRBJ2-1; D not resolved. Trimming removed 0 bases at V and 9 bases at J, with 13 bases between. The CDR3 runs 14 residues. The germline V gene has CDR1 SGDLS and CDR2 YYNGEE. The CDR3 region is CASSVVDFSSEQFF. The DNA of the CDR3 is TGTGCCAGCAGCGTAGTTGACTTCTCAAGTGAGCAGTTCTTC.

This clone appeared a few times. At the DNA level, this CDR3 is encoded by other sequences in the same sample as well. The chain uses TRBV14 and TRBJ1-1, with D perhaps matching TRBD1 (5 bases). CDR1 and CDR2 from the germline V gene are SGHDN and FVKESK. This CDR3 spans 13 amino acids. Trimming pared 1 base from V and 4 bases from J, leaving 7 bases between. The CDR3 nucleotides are TGTGCCAGCAGCCAAGTTAGGGGCACTGAAGCTTTCTTT. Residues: CASSQVRGTEAFF.

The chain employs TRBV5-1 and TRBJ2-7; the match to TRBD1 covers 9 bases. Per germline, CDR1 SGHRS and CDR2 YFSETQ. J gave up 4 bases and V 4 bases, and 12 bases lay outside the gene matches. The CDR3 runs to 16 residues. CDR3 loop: CASSRTGTGFGYEQYF. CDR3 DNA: TGCGCCAGCAGCCGCACCGGGACAGGGTTTGGTTACGAGCAGTACTTC.

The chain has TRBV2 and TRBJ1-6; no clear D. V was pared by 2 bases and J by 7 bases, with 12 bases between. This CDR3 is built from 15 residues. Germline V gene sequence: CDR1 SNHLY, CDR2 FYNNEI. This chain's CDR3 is CASSESSFGNSPLHF. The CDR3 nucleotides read TGTGCCAGCAGTGAATCTTCTTTTGGGAATTCACCCCTCCACTTT.

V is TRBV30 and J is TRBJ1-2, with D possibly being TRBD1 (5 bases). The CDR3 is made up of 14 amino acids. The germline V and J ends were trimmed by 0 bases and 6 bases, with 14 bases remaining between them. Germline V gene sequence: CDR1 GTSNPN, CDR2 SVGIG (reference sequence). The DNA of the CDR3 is TGTGCCTGGAGTGTATCAGGGAGGCTAAATGGCTACACCTTC. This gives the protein CAWSVSGRLNGYTF. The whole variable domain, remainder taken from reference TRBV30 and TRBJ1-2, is SQTIHQWPATLVQPVGSPLSLECTVEGTSNPNLYWYRQAAGRGLQLLFYSVGIGQISSEVPQNLSASRPQDRQFILSSKKLLLSDSGFYLCAWSVSGRLNGYTFGSGTRLTVV.

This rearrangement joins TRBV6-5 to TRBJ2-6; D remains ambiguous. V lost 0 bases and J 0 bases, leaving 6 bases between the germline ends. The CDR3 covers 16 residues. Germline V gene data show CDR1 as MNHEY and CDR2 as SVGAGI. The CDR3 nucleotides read TGTGCCAGCAGTTACTCGCAGACCTCTGGGGCCAACGTCCTGACTTTC. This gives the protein CASSYSQTSGANVLTF.

The CDR3 protein is CASSFGRVSYEQYF. CDR3 nucleotides: TGTGCCAGCAGCTTCGGCAGGGTATCCTACGAGCAGTACTTC. The genes are TRBV5-5 and TRBJ2-7, with D possibly matching TRBD1 (5 bases). Germline V gives CDR1 SGHKS, CDR2 YYEKEE (reference sequence). Trimming shortened V by 2 bases and J by 1 base, and 10 bases separated the two germline ends. The CDR3 is made up of 14 amino acids.

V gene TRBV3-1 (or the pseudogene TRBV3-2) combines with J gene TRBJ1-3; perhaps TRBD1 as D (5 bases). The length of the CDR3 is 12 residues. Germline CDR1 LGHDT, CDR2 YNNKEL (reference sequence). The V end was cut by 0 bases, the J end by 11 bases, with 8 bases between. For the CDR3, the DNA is TGTGCCAGCAGCCAAGATGTGGGGGCCATATATTTT. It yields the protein CASSQDVGAIYF.